Listed here is a single T cell receptor (beta chain). In the original analysis: Amplification from reference gene primers served as the basis for estimated nucleated cell counts. TCRdb's table, derived via immunoSEQ multiplex PCR, lists solely in-frame clones and lacks some. The DNA gave D and trimming, while V, J and clone size come from that table. The table shows around 250,000 clones, with over 80% occurring only once. Enrolled through a virtual design, the participants were between 18 and 89 years of age and came from some 25 US areas. This sample was taken from a study of blood T cell repertoires in COVID-19. Study as a whole: Donors in the United States, Italy and Spain gave samples during acute or convalescent COVID-19.

Trimming pared 1 base from V and 9 bases from J, leaving 16 bases between. This CDR3 comprises 15 residues. Germline CDR1 SGHTA, CDR2 FQGNSA. The V gene is TRBV7-2, the J gene TRBJ2-1; D remains unclear. The receptor's source is a woman between 40 and 50 years old who had been exposed to COVID-19. The sample consisted of PBMCs or T cells enriched from blood (not recorded which). Here the CDR3 DNA reads TGTGCCAGCAGCTTAGAACCCCTCCCCACGGGTGAGCAGTTCTTC. It encodes CASSLEPLPTGEQFF.